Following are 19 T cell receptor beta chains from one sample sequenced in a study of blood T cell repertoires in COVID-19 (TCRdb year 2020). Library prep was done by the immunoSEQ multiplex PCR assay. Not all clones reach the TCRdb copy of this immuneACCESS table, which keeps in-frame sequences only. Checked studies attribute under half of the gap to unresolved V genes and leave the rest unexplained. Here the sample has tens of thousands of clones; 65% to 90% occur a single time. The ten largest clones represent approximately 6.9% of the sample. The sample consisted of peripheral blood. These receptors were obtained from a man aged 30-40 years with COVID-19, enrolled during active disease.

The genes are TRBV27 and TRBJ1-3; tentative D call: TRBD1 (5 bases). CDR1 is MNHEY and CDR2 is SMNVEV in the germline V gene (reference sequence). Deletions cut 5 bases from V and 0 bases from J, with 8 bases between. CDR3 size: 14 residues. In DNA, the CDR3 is TGTGCCAGCAGTCAGGGTTTCTCTGGAAACACCATATATTTT. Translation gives CASSQGFSGNTIYF.

The CDR3 loop reads CASSEGQGNSPLHF. In DNA form, the CDR3 reads TGTGCCAGCAGTGAGGGACAGGGTAATTCACCCCTCCACTTT. This rearrangement joins TRBV6-4 to TRBJ1-6; 9 nucleotides match TRBD1. V dropped 3 bases and J dropped 6; count of bases not matched to a gene: 0. This CDR3 spans 14 amino acids. Germline CDR1 is MRHNA and CDR2 is SNTAGT.

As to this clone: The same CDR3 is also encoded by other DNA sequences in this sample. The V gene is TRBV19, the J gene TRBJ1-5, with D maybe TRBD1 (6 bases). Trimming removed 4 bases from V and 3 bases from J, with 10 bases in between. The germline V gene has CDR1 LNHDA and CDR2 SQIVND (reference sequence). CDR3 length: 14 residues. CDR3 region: CASSTQGNNQPQHF. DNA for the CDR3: TGTGCCAGTAGTACCCAGGGGAACAATCAGCCCCAGCATTTT.

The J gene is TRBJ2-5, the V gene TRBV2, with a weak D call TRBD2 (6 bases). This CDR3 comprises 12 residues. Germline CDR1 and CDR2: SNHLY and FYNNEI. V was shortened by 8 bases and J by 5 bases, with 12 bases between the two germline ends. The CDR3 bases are TGTGCCAGCTGCGGGGTTCCGGAGACCCAGTACTTC. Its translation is CASCGVPETQYF.

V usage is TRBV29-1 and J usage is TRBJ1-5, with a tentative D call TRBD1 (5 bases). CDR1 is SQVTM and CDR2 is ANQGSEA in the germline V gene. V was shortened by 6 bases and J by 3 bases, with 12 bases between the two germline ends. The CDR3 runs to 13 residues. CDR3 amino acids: CSVRRDYNQPQHF. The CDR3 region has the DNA TGCAGCGTCCGCAGGGATTACAATCAGCCCCAGCATTTT.

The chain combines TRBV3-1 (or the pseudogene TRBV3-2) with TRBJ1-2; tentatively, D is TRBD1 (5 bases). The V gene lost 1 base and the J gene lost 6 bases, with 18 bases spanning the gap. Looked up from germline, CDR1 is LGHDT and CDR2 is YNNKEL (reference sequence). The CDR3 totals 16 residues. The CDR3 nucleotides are TGTGCCAGCAGCCAAGGGGGGAGGGCCGGGTTTGATGGCTACACCTTC. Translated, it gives CASSQGGRAGFDGYTF.

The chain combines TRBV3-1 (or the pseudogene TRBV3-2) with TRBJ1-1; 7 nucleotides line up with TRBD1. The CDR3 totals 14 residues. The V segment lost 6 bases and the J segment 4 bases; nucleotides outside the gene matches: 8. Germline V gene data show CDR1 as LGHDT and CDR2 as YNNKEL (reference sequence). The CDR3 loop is CASSDTGDATEAFF. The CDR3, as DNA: TGTGCCAGCAGTGACACAGGGGACGCCACTGAAGCTTTCTTT.

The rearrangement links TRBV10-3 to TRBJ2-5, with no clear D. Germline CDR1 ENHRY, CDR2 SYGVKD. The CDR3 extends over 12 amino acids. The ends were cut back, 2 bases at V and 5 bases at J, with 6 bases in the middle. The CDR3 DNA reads TGTGCCATCAGTGAGGGCGGCGAGACCCAGTACTTC. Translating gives CAISEGGETQYF.

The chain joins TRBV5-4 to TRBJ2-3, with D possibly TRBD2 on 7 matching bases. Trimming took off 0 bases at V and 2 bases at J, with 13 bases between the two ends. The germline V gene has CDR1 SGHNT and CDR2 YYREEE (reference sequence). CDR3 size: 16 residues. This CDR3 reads CASSLGGGLVTDTQYF. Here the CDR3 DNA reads TGTGCCAGCAGCTTGGGGGGGGGCTTGGTCACAGATACGCAGTATTTT.

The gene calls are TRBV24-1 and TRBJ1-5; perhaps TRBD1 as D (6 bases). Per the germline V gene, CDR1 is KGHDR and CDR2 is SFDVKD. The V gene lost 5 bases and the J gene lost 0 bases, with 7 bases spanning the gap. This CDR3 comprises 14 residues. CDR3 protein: CATSAGDSNQPQHF. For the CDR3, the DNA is TGTGCCACCAGTGCAGGGGATAGCAATCAGCCCCAGCATTTT.

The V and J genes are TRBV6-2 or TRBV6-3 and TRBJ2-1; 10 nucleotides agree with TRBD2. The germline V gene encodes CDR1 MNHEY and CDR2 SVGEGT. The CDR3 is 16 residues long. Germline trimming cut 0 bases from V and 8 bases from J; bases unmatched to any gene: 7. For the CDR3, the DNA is TGTGCCAGCAGTTACTCCGAGCGGGAGGGTCTCCATGAGCAGTTCTTC. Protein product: CASSYSEREGLHEQFF.

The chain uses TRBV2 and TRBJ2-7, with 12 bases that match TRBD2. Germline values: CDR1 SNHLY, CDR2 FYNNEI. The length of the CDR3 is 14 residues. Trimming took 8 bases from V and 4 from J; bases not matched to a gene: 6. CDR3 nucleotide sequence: TGTGCCAGCGGGTCTAGCGGGAGGGAGTACGAGCAGTACTTC. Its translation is CASGSSGREYEQYF.

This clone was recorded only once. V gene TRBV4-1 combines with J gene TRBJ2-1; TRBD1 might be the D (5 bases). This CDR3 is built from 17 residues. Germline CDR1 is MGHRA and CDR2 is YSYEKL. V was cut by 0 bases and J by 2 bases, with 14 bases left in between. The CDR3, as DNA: TGCGCCAGCAGCCAAGAAACAGGACGGGCAGCCTACAATGAGCAGTTCTTC. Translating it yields CASSQETGRAAYNEQFF.

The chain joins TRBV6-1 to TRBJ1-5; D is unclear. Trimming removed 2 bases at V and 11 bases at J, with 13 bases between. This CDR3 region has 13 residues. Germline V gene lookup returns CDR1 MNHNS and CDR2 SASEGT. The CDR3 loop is CASSETLVWAQHF. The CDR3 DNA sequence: TGTGCCAGCAGTGAAACCCTAGTTTGGGCCCAGCATTTT.

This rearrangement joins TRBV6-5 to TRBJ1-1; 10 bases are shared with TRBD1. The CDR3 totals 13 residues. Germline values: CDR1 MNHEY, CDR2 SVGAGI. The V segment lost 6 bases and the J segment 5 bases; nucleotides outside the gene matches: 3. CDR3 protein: CASSGTGVTEAFF. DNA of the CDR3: TGTGCCAGCAGCGGGACAGGGGTGACTGAAGCTTTCTTT.

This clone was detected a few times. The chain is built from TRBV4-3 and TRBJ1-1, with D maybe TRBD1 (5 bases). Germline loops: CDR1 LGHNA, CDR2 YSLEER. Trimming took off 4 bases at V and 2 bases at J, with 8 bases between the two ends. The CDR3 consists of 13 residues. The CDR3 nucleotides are TGCGCCAGCAGCCCGACAGAAAACACTGAAGCTTTCTTT. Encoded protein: CASSPTENTEAFF.

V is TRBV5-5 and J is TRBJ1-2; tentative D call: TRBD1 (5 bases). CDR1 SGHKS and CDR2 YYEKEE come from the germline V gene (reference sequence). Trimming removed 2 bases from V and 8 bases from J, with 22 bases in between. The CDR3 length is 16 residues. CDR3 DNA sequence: TGTGCCAGCAGCTTTCAACAGGTTACACTCCTCCAGGGCTACACCTTC. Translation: CASSFQQVTLLQGYTF.

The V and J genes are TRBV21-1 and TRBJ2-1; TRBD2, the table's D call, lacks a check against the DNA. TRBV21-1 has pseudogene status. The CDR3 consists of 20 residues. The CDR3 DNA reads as TGTGCCAGCAGCAAATACAGGGACGGAGGACTAGCGGGGAATTACAATGAGCAGTTCTTC. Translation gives CASSKYRDGGLAGNYNEQFF.

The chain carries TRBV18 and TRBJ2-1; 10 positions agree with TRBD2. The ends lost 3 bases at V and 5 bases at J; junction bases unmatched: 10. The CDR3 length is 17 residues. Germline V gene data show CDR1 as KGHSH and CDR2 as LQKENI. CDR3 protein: CASSPSRTSGPDNEQFF. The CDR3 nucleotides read TGTGCCAGCTCACCCTCTAGGACTAGCGGTCCAGACAATGAGCAGTTCTTC.